These T cell receptor beta chains were read from a single sample in a study of T cell changes during pregnancy in multiple sclerosis. The data were produced by immunoSEQ multiplex PCR, yet TCRdb's version contains in-frame clones alone and is incomplete. The sample consists of about 52,000 clones, around 94% of them appearing once. The specimen comprised CD4+ T cells from peripheral blood mononuclear cells, sampled before pregnancy. The source is a female donor with multiple sclerosis, enrolled in a pregnancy study. Each CDR3 is given with its conserved first and last residue. The D gene is left open where the match is weak. Expanded clones get a size class; other rows say once, few or many, or leave the size out.

D	V	size	J	length	DNA	CDR3
TRBD1	TRBV27	NA	TRBJ1-1	15	TGTGCCAGCAGTTGGACAGGAACCTTGAACACTGAAGCTTTCTTT	CASSWTGTLNTEAFF
NA	TRBV18	NA	TRBJ1-1	15	TGTGCCAGCTCATTTGACACCCAATTGGCCACTGAAGCTTTCTTT	CASSFDTQLATEAFF
TRBD1	TRBV27	NA	TRBJ2-5	14	TGTGCCAGCAGCAGCCAGACAGGGCGAGAGACCCAGTACTTC	CASSSQTGRETQYF
TRBD2	TRBV28	NA	TRBJ2-7	15	TGTGCCAGCAGTTCCGAGACTAGCGGAACCTACGAGCAGTACTTC	CASSSETSGTYEQYF
TRBD1	TRBV19	NA	TRBJ1-5	15	TGTGCCAGTAGTGGGACAGACGTGAGCAATCAGCCCCAGCATTTT	CASSGTDVSNQPQHF
NA	TRBV21-1	NA	TRBJ1-1	15	TGTGCCAGCAGCAAAGGGGTCAGGGTGAACACTGAAGCTTTCTTT	CASSKGVRVNTEAFF
NA	TRBV5-1	NA	TRBJ2-7	13	TGCGCCAGCAGCTTGGCCAGGGACTACGAGCAGTACTTC	CASSLARDYEQYF
TRBD1	TRBV5-6	NA	TRBJ1-2	14	TGTGCCAGCAGCAACCGACAGGGTCACTATGGCTACACCTTC	CASSNRQGHYGYTF
TRBD2	TRBV4-1	NA	TRBJ2-1	19	TGCGCCAGCAGCCACAGGACTAGCGGGAGAGGAAGCTCCTACAATGAGCAGTTCTTC	CASSHRTSGRGSSYNEQFF
NA	TRBV6-4	NA	TRBJ1-5	16	TGTGCCAGCAGTGTAAAACAAACTACGTTCAATCAGCCCCAGCATTTT	CASSVKQTTFNQPQHF
NA	TRBV5-1	NA	TRBJ2-7	14	TGCGCCAGCAGCCTAGACGGACAGACCTACGAGCAGTACTTC	CASSLDGQTYEQYF
NA	TRBV11-2	NA	TRBJ1-1	14	TGTGCCAGCATCCTCCTCGATAGGAACACTGAAGCTTTCTTT	CASILLDRNTEAFF
TRBD1	TRBV28	NA	TRBJ2-7	15	TGTGCCAGCAGTTTACCGGGACAGATGAGATACGAGCAGTACTTC	CASSLPGQMRYEQYF
TRBD2	TRBV4-3	NA	TRBJ2-5	14	TGCGCCAGCAGCCAAGACCCCGGGGGGGAGACCCAGTACTTC	CASSQDPGGETQYF
TRBD1	TRBV18	NA	TRBJ2-7	13	TGTGCCAGCTCATTCGACAGGGGGCTAGAGCAGTACTTC	CASSFDRGLEQYF
TRBD1	TRBV27	once	TRBJ2-2	16	TGTGCCAGCAGTCCCCGGACAGGGTCGGGTACCGGGGAGCTGTTTTTT	CASSPRTGSGTGELFF
NA	TRBV18	NA	TRBJ2-3	16	TGTGCCAGCTCACCATCCGCCGGGACAAACACAGATACGCAGTATTTT	CASSPSAGTNTDTQYF
TRBD1	TRBV30	once	TRBJ1-3	13	TGTGCCTGGAACAGGGGATCTGGAAACACCATATATTTT	CAWNRGSGNTIYF
NA	TRBV6-4	NA	TRBJ2-5	11	TGTGCCAGCAGTGACGCGGGGCTCCGGTACTTC	CASSDAGLRYF
TRBD2	TRBV11-2	NA	TRBJ2-1	15	TGTGCCAGCAGCTTACCGGGACTAGCCTACAATGAGCAGTTCTTC	CASSLPGLAYNEQFF
TRBD1	TRBV6-5	NA	TRBJ1-5	15	TGTGCCAGCAGTCCTACAGGGGATCGGAATCAGCCCCAGCATTTT	CASSPTGDRNQPQHF
TRBD2	TRBV7-9	NA	TRBJ2-7	14	TGTGCCAGCAGCTTAGTAGCGGGGAAGGGCGAGCAGTACTTC	CASSLVAGKGEQYF
TRBD1	TRBV29-1	NA	TRBJ1-3	15	TGCAGCGTTTCCGGGACAGTTAACTCTGGAAACACCATATATTTT	CSVSGTVNSGNTIYF
TRBD2	TRBV11-1	NA	TRBJ2-7	17	TGTGCCAGCAGCTTCGGACTAGCGGGAGGCCTCTCCTACGAGCAGTACTTC	CASSFGLAGGLSYEQYF
TRBD1	TRBV6-5	NA	TRBJ2-1	13	TGTGCCAGCCGAAGACAGGGCTACAATGAGCAGTTCTTC	CASRRQGYNEQFF
TRBD1	TRBV27	NA	TRBJ2-7	19	TGTGCCAGCACCCTGAAGGCTCCGGGACAGACCCTATCAGCCTACGAGCAGTACTTC	CASTLKAPGQTLSAYEQYF
NA	TRBV19	NA	TRBJ1-5	16	TGTGCCAGTAACAGAATTTCACGGGGTAGCAATCAGCCCCAGCATTTT	CASNRISRGSNQPQHF
TRBD1	TRBV27	few	TRBJ1-2	14	TGTGCCAGCAGTCGCGGGACAGCCCTTTATGGCTACACCTTC	CASSRGTALYGYTF
NA	TRBV5-1	NA	TRBJ2-2	16	TGCGCCAGCAGCCCGAGGTCCAGGGGGAACACCGGGGAGCTGTTTTTT	CASSPRSRGNTGELFF
NA	TRBV19	NA	TRBJ2-5	13	TGTGCCAGTAGTAGCCTAGAGAGAGAGACCCAGTACTTC	CASSSLERETQYF
NA	TRBV4-3	NA	TRBJ1-4	17	TGCGCCAGCAGCCAAGGGGCAGGGCTACTTACTAATGAAAAACTGTTTTTT	CASSQGAGLLTNEKLFF
NA	TRBV21-1	NA	TRBJ2-7	15	TGTGCCAGCAGCAAAGCGACAGGACCCAACTACGAGCAGTACTTC	CASSKATGPNYEQYF
NA	TRBV5-4	NA	TRBJ1-1	15	TGTGCCAGCATCCCGGATACGCAGGTGAACACTGAAGCTTTCTTT	CASIPDTQVNTEAFF
NA	TRBV11-2	NA	TRBJ2-5	15	TGTGCCAGCAGCCCCCGAGGGTACAGTCAGGAGACCCAGTACTTC	CASSPRGYSQETQYF
TRBD2	TRBV5-6	NA	TRBJ2-3	15	TGTGCCAGCTCAGCGGGAGTGGGCACCACAGATACGCAGTATTTT	CASSAGVGTTDTQYF
TRBD1	TRBV2	NA	TRBJ1-5	14	TGTGCCAGCGGACAGGGGGCTAGAAATCAGCCCCAGCATTTT	CASGQGARNQPQHF
NA	TRBV19	NA	TRBJ2-3	15	TGTGCCAGTAGTACCTCAGGGTTCGGCACAGATACGCAGTATTTT	CASSTSGFGTDTQYF
NA	TRBV6-6	NA	TRBJ2-5	13	TGTGCCAGCAGTCCACCCGGGGGTGAGACCCAGTACTTC	CASSPPGGETQYF
NA	TRBV18	NA	TRBJ2-3	14	TGTGCCAGCTCACCAGGGCAGGGGACAGATACGCAGTATTTT	CASSPGQGTDTQYF
TRBD1	TRBV4-1	NA	TRBJ1-1	16	TGCGCCAGCAGCCAAGCGACAGGGGGAAAGTTGACTGAAGCTTTCTTT	CASSQATGGKLTEAFF
NA	TRBV19	NA	TRBJ1-4	16	TGTGCCAGTAGTTTCTACCAGGGTGGGACTAATGAAAAACTGTTTTTT	CASSFYQGGTNEKLFF
NA	TRBV28	NA	TRBJ2-1	17	TGTGCCAGCAGTTCCTTACCCGGGAAGGTCGCAGAGGATGAGCAGTTCTTC	CASSSLPGKVAEDEQFF